The rows below give T cell receptor beta chains drawn from one sample of a study of blood T cell repertoires in COVID-19. Libraries were prepared by immunoSEQ multiplex PCR; TCRdb keeps only in-frame clonotypes and omits some of them. The sample gives some 95,000 clones, 75% to 95% of which show up once; about 2.3% is in the top ten. The specimen was peripheral blood. These receptors all stem from a human donor with active COVID-19. The donor label of this sample is uncertain. Each CDR3 is given with its conserved first and last residue. A D gene is named only where the DNA matches it firmly. The size field is filled for only some rows; it gives once, few, many or a size class.

clone_size j_call v_call d_call cdr3_nt cdr3_aa
NA TRBJ2-5 TRBV6-5 TRBD1 TGTGCCAGCAGTTTGACGACAGGGTCGGGAGAGACCCAGTACTTC CASSLTTGSGETQYF
NA TRBJ1-1 TRBV7-2 TRBD1 TGTGCCAGCAGCTTAGTCTGGGACAGGGGGGCTGAAGCTTTCTTT CASSLVWDRGAEAFF
NA TRBJ2-3 TRBV4-2 NA TGTGCCAGCAGCCAGTTAAAACGGGACACAGATACGCAGTATTTT CASSQLKRDTDTQYF
once TRBJ2-2 TRBV7-7 NA TGTGCTAGCAGCTTAGGTTCCGGGGTGGCCGGGGAGCTGTTTTTT CASSLGSGVAGELFF
NA TRBJ2-1 TRBV7-9 NA TGTGCCAGCACCCTCGTGGCGGGCTATCCCTACAATGAGCAGTTCTTC CASTLVAGYPYNEQFF
NA TRBJ2-7 TRBV5-1 NA TGCGCCAGCAGCTTGGGAGACAGACCCTACGAGCAGTACTTC CASSLGDRPYEQYF
NA TRBJ2-1 TRBV19 NA TGTGCCAGTAGTATAAACAGGGAAGATGAGCAGTTCTTC CASSINREDEQFF
NA TRBJ2-7 TRBV5-1 TRBD2 TGCGCCAGCAGCTATAGCGGGGGGCCCCGCGGCGAGCAGTACTTC CASSYSGGPRGEQYF
NA TRBJ1-5 TRBV19 NA TGTGCCAGTAGTATAATTCGTGGGCGGGGAAGGAATCAGCCCCAGCATTTT CASSIIRGRGRNQPQHF
NA TRBJ1-5 TRBV5-6 TRBD1 TGTGCCAGCAGCTTGGAGACAGGGAACCCGGGGCAGCCCCAGCATTTT CASSLETGNPGQPQHF
NA TRBJ2-2 TRBV5-1 TRBD2 TGCGCCAGCAGCCCGACTACGGGGGGGCCGACCGGGGAGCTGTTTTTT CASSPTTGGPTGELFF
once TRBJ1-1 TRBV12-3/TRBV12-4 NA TGTGCCAGCACCCCAGGAGGTTCTGAAGCTTTCTTT CASTPGGSEAFF
NA TRBJ1-3 TRBV9 NA TGTGCCAGCAGCGTAGAGACAGCCGGAAACACCATATATTTT CASSVETAGNTIYF
NA TRBJ2-5 TRBV19 TRBD1 TGTGCCAGTACCCCAGACGGGACAGGGGATGAGAGGACCCAGTACTTC CASTPDGTGDERTQYF
NA TRBJ2-3 TRBV6-5 TRBD2 TGTGCCAGCAGTTACGTGGGGCTAGCGGGGAGAGATACGCAGTATTTT CASSYVGLAGRDTQYF
NA TRBJ2-3 TRBV5-1 TRBD2 TGCGCCAGCAGCGAAGGAAGCGGGGGGGCTCAGGATACGCAGTATTTT CASSEGSGGAQDTQYF
NA TRBJ2-1 TRBV11-1 TRBD2 TGTGCCAGCAGCTTAAGCGGGGGCGCCTACAATGAGCAGTTCTTC CASSLSGGAYNEQFF
NA TRBJ2-5 TRBV5-1 NA TGCGCGCCGGAGAGATCAAAAGAGACCCAGTACTTC CAPERSKETQYF
NA TRBJ1-5 TRBV6-5 TRBD1 TGTGCCAGCAGAGATACAGGGGGCGAGAGTCAGCCCCAGCATTTT CASRDTGGESQPQHF
NA TRBJ2-1 TRBV7-9 TRBD1 TGTGCCAGCAGCTTAGCGCGGGGACAGGGGTCGGATGAGCAGTTCTTC CASSLARGQGSDEQFF
NA TRBJ1-6 TRBV2 NA TGTGCCAGCAGCCGCGGCCCTGGAATTAATTCACCCCTCCACTTT CASSRGPGINSPLHF
NA TRBJ2-7 TRBV3-1/TRBV3-2 TRBD2 TGTGCCAGCAGCCAAACCGGACTAGCGGGGGGGTTCGAGCAGTACTTC CASSQTGLAGGFEQYF
NA TRBJ1-2 TRBV28 NA TGTGCCAGCAGTATGACCGGGGGGGGCGGCTACACCTTC CASSMTGGGGYTF
NA TRBJ2-1 TRBV5-1 NA TGCGCCAGCAGCTTGAGCCCTTACTCCTACAATGAGCAGTTCTTC CASSLSPYSYNEQFF
NA TRBJ2-7 TRBV2 TRBD2 TGTGCCAGCCGCCGGACTAGCGGGGTAACCTACGAGCAGTACTTC CASRRTSGVTYEQYF
NA TRBJ1-6 TRBV5-4 NA TGTGCCAGCAGCTCGACAGGAGGCAATTCACCCCTCCACTTT CASSSTGGNSPLHF
NA TRBJ2-5 TRBV3-1/TRBV3-2 TRBD2 TGTGCCAGCAGCCAAGAGGCGGGGGGGCAAGAGACCCAGTACTTC CASSQEAGGQETQYF
NA TRBJ2-7 TRBV6-5 NA TGTGCCAGCAGTACAGAAATTCGGTACGAGCAGTACTTC CASSTEIRYEQYF
NA TRBJ1-6 TRBV15 NA TGTGCCACCAGCAGAGAATACAGGGCCCCTTCACCCCTCCACTTT CATSREYRAPSPLHF
NA TRBJ2-7 TRBV5-8 TRBD1 TGTGCCAGCAGCTTGTTCGTTTTGGACAGGACCTACGAGCAGTACTTC CASSLFVLDRTYEQYF
NA TRBJ2-3 TRBV9 TRBD2 TGTGCCAGCAGCGGTCTAGCGGGGGGCCAACCACTCACAGATACGCAGTATTTT CASSGLAGGQPLTDTQYF
NA TRBJ1-1 TRBV19 NA TGTGCCAGTAACCCCCGCGGGGTCGGGGCCACTGAAGCTTTCTTT CASNPRGVGATEAFF
NA TRBJ2-7 TRBV7-9 TRBD1 TGTGCCAGCAGCTTAGGGGACAGCGTATACGAGCAGTACTTC CASSLGDSVYEQYF
NA TRBJ1-1 TRBV5-5 TRBD1 TGTGCCAGCAGCTGGGACAGGAACACTGAAGCTTTCTTT CASSWDRNTEAFF
NA TRBJ1-1 TRBV29-1 NA TGCAGCGTGCAGCAGTCGGGGGGCGACACTGAAGCTTTCTTT CSVQQSGGDTEAFF
NA TRBJ2-7 TRBV28 TRBD1 TGTGCCAGCAGTGGGACAGACCCCTACGAGCAGTACTTC CASSGTDPYEQYF
NA TRBJ1-1 TRBV7-9 TRBD1 TGTGCCAGCAGCTCACAAACCCAGGGACAGACGAACACTGAAGCTTTCTTT CASSSQTQGQTNTEAFF